These T cell receptor beta chains were read from a single sample in a study of T cells in Graves' hyperthyroidism and ophthalmopathy. TCRdb fed the multiplex PCR reads into MiXCR, producing one record per CDR3 protein. The repertoire holds a few hundred thousand distinct CDR3 sequences, with around 20% as singletons. The sample consisted of blood. The receptors here all came from a man younger than 35 with Graves' hyperthyroidism. CDR3s include the opening cysteine and the closing phenylalanine or tryptophan. A D gene is named only where the DNA matches it firmly. Part of the rows lack a size; the others show once, few, many or a class for expanded clones.

clone_size	j_call	v_call	d_call	cdr3_nt	cdr3_aa
many	TRBJ2-5	TRBV19	TRBD2	TGTGCCAGTAGTACCTACAAGGGACTAGCGGAAGAGACCCAGTACTTC	CASSTYKGLAEETQYF
many	TRBJ2-7	TRBV11-2	TRBD2	TGTGCCAGCAGCTTCCTGGGTACTAGCGGTGAGCAGTACTTC	CASSFLGTSGEQYF
few	TRBJ2-2	TRBV5-6	.	TGTGCCAGCAGCTTGGGTGTCAGATTGAAGTACACCGGGGAGCTGTTTTTT	CASSLGVRLKYTGELFF
once	TRBJ2-2	TRBV11-1	TRBD2	TGTGCCGGACGCCATAGCGGGGGCGCCGGGGAGCTGTTTTTT	CAGRHSGGAGELFF
few	TRBJ1-5	TRBV5-1	.	TGCGCCAGCAGCTTGGAGGCAGGGTATCAGCCCCAGCATTTT	CASSLEAGYQPQHF
.	TRBJ2-7	TRBV11-2	.	TGTGCCAGCAGCTTAGGTACGGGGGCCGAGCAGTACTTC	CASSLGTGAEQYF
few	TRBJ1-1	TRBV3-1	.	TGTGCCAGCACCCGAGATACCTACACTGAAGCTTTCTTT	CASTRDTYTEAFF
many	TRBJ1-1	TRBV2	.	TGTGCCAGCAGTTGGGGATCGCAGAACACTGAAGCTTTCTTT	CASSWGSQNTEAFF
many	TRBJ2-7	TRBV20-1	.	TGCAGTGCTAGAGGCCGGGGGTATGGGTCCTACGAGCAGTACTTC	CSARGRGYGSYEQYF
many	TRBJ1-5	TRBV6-1	.	TGTGCCAGCAGAAGGGACTATCAGCCCCAGCATTTT	CASRRDYQPQHF
.	TRBJ1-1	TRBV7-2	TRBD1	TGTGCCAGCAGCTTAGCATGGGGACAGGGGAGTACTGAAGCTTTCTTT	CASSLAWGQGSTEAFF
many	TRBJ1-1	TRBV5-1	.	TGCGCCAGCAGCTTGCATGGACGGATGAACACTGAAGCTTTCTTT	CASSLHGRMNTEAFF
many	TRBJ1-1	TRBV27	.	TGTGCCAGCAAGAGAACAGGACCGAACACTGAAGCTTTCTTT	CASKRTGPNTEAFF
many	TRBJ1-1	TRBV19	.	TGTGCCACCGGGTCGGGCACTGAAGCTTTCTTT	CATGSGTEAFF
many	TRBJ1-3	TRBV10-1	.	TGCGCCAGCAGTGAGCCCCGGGGGATCTCTGGAAACACCATATATTTT	CASSEPRGISGNTIYF
many	TRBJ1-2	TRBV6-6	TRBD1	TGTGCCAGCAGGGGAACAGGGGGCCGTGGCTACACCTTC	CASRGTGGRGYTF
many	TRBJ1-5	TRBV15	.	TGTGCCACCAGCAGAGGCAGAAATCAGCCCCAGCATTTT	CATSRGRNQPQHF
many	TRBJ1-6	TRBV27	.	TGTGCCAGCAGTCTCCAACAATATTCACCCCTCCACTTT	CASSLQQYSPLHF
.	TRBJ2-7	TRBV3-1	TRBD1	TGTGCCAGCAGCCACCGGACAGGGGGCAGCGAGCAGTACTTC	CASSHRTGGSEQYF
few	TRBJ2-7	TRBV7-2	TRBD2	TGTGCCAGCAGCCACGGACTAGGGGCCTACGAGCAGTACTTC	CASSHGLGAYEQYF